Listed here are 28 T cell receptor beta chains from one sample, sequenced in a study of CD8 T cells in ankylosing spondylitis. Findings and caveats of the study: One TCR beta motif, made up of roughly eight highly homologous variants, appeared characteristic of ankylosing spondylitis blood.

TCRdb used MiXCR to reprocess the 5' RACE reads, holding one entry per CDR3 protein. The profile shows approximately 500,000 distinct CDR3 sequences, about an eighth of them singletons. Their recognized antigens are unknown. What was sequenced was blood, either unsorted or a sorted T cell fraction (not recorded which). The receptors here all came from a male donor with ankylosing spondylitis.

This clonotype occurred many times. The rearrangement links TRBV7-2 to TRBJ2-5; possibly TRBD1 for D (6 bases). Germline CDR1 and CDR2: SGHTA and FQGNSA. V was clipped by 2 bases and J by 4 bases, with 11 bases between them. The length of the CDR3 is 14 residues. The CDR3 sequence is CASSLFGGGETQYF. As DNA, the CDR3 is TGTGCCAGCAGCTTATTTGGGGGCGGAGAGACCCAGTACTTC.

The V gene is TRBV7-9, the J gene TRBJ1-1; D not resolved. Germline loops: CDR1 SEHNR, CDR2 FQNEAQ (reference sequence). Trimming took 5 bases from V and 5 from J, leaving 9 bases between them. This CDR3 has 12 amino acids. CDR3 coding DNA: TGTGCCAGCAGCATATTAACAACTGAAGCTTTCTTT. Translated, it gives CASSILTTEAFF.

The table lists this clonotype with a few counts. The chain joins TRBV5-1 to TRBJ1-2; D not resolved. Germline V gene data show CDR1 as SGHRS and CDR2 as YFSETQ. The CDR3 covers 11 residues. Trimming removed 4 bases at V and 12 bases at J, with 13 bases between. The CDR3 here is CASSQGQEDTF. DNA for the CDR3: TGCGCCAGCAGCCAAGGGCAGGAGGACACCTTC.

There are a few counts of this clonotype. The chain carries TRBV5-1 and TRBJ2-7; 8 bases agree with TRBD1. The CDR3 is 13 amino acids. V was clipped by 4 bases and J by 5 bases; unmatched bases: 5. CDR1 is SGHRS and CDR2 is YFSETQ in the germline V gene. CDR3 amino acids: CASSVDRVDEQYF. The CDR3 coding sequence is TGCGCCAGCAGCGTGGACAGGGTCGACGAGCAGTACTTC.

This clonotype showed up many times. The rearrangement joins TRBV12-3 or TRBV12-4 to TRBJ2-7, with D tentatively TRBD1 (6 bases). There are 12 residues in the CDR3. Trimming took 6 bases from V and 4 from J, leaving 10 bases between them. The CDR3 loop reads CASRQGIYEQYF. The CDR3, as DNA: TGTGCCAGCAGACAGGGTATATACGAGCAGTACTTC.

This clonotype was found a few times. The chain has TRBV5-1 and TRBJ2-1, with TRBD2 matching over 14 bases. The junction had 7 bases not matched to a gene; V was cut back by 4 bases and J by 7 bases. The CDR3 length is 16 residues. Germline lookup yields CDR1 SGHRS and CDR2 YFSETQ. The CDR3 bases are TGCGCCAGCAGCACCGGACTAGCGGGAGGAATTAATGAGCAGTTCTTC. Translation: CASSTGLAGGINEQFF.

This clonotype appeared a few times. CDR3 sequence reads: CSARDGINQPQHF. For the CDR3, the DNA is TGCAGTGCTAGAGATGGAATCAATCAGCCCCAGCATTTT. This chain joins TRBV20-1 and TRBJ1-5; no clear D gene. The V and J ends lost 0 bases and 3 bases respectively, with 6 bases between them. This CDR3 has 13 amino acids. Germline CDR1 and CDR2: DFQATT and SNEGSKA (reference sequence).

The rearrangement uses TRBV19 and TRBJ1-5; tentatively, D is TRBD1 (6 bases). This CDR3 has 15 amino acids. The germline V and J ends were trimmed by 7 bases and 1 base, with 14 bases remaining between them. Germline V gene sequence: CDR1 LNHDA, CDR2 SQIVND (reference sequence). CDR3 nucleotide sequence: TGTGCCAGTAATTCACAGGGAGAAAGCAATCAGCCCCAGCATTTT. Translating gives CASNSQGESNQPQHF.

This clonotype has more than one count but fewer than ten. V usage is TRBV20-1 and J usage is TRBJ1-5; 8 bases are a match to TRBD1. The CDR3 spans 14 residues. The germline V gene encodes CDR1 DFQATT and CDR2 SNEGSKA (reference sequence). J lost 2 bases, V lost 4 bases, and 4 bases had no gene match. The CDR3 nucleotides read TGCAGTGCTACAAAGGGACAGGGCAATCAGCCCCAGCATTTT. This codes for CSATKGQGNQPQHF.

The rearrangement joins TRBV20-1 to TRBJ2-7; 10 bases line up with TRBD2. Germline assignment: CDR1 DFQATT and CDR2 SNEGSKA (reference sequence). With V trimmed by 2 bases and J by 3 bases, 10 bases remained unmatched. The CDR3 runs 16 residues. CDR3 DNA sequence: TGCAGTGCTAGAAGGAACCGAGCTAGCGGGAGCTACGAGCAGTACTTC. This gives the protein CSARRNRASGSYEQYF.

The V call is TRBV7-2, the J call TRBJ2-7; D is possibly TRBD2 (5 bases). The V gene's germline CDR1 is SGHTA and CDR2 FQGNSA. Trimming shortened V by 4 bases and J by 0 bases, and 13 bases separated the two germline ends. The CDR3 has 15 residues. CDR3 coding DNA: TGTGCCAGCAGCTCAAGGGTGGAGGCCTCCTACGAGCAGTACTTC. It codes for CASSSRVEASYEQYF. Based on the CDR3 plus reference TRBV7-2 and TRBJ2-7, the full variable domain is GAGVSQSPSNKVTEKGKDVELRCDPISGHTALYWYRQSLGQGLEFLIYFQGNSAPDKSGLPSDRFSAERTGGSVSTLTIQRTQQEDSAVYLCASSSRVEASYEQYFGPGTRLTVT.

V is TRBV7-8 and J is TRBJ2-3; 7 bases agree with TRBD1. CDR3 length equals 13 residues. Germline V CDR1 and CDR2: SGHVS, FQNEAQ. The V segment lost 10 bases and the J segment 2 bases; nucleotides outside the gene matches: 6. The CDR3 DNA sequence: TGTGCCACAGGACAGGTTCTCACAGATACGCAGTATTTT. Its translation is CATGQVLTDTQYF. Full variable domain (missing parts from reference TRBV7-8 and TRBJ2-3): GAGVSQSPRYKVAKRGQDVALRCDPISGHVSLFWYQQALGQGPEFLTYFQNEAQLDKSGLPSDRFFAERPEGSVSTLKIQRTQQEDSAVYLCATGQVLTDTQYFGPGTRLTVL.

The chain employs TRBV5-5 and TRBJ1-5, with 8 bases that match TRBD1. The length of the CDR3 is 13 residues. From germline, CDR1 is SGHKS and CDR2 YYEKEE (reference sequence). V was pared by 4 bases and J by 9 bases, with 6 bases of the junction left unmatched. The CDR3 sequence: CASSEDRDRPQHF. CDR3 nucleotide sequence: TGTGCCAGCAGCGAGGACAGGGATCGGCCCCAGCATTTT.

This clonotype appeared a few times. The rearrangement links TRBV25-1 to TRBJ2-7; D is uncertain. Trimming shortened V by 11 bases and J by 3 bases, and 14 bases separated the two germline ends. Germline V gene lookup returns CDR1 MGHDK and CDR2 SYGVNS. There are 12 residues in the CDR3. This CDR3 is CAAFRIFYEQYV. CDR3 DNA: TGTGCCGCCTTCCGAATCTTCTACGAGCAGTACGTC.

Ten or more counts support this clonotype. This chain joins TRBV20-1 and TRBJ2-1; D is unclear. Germline V CDR1 and CDR2: DFQATT, SNEGSKA (reference sequence). The CDR3 has 14 amino acids. V lost 5 bases and J lost 0, with 11 bases in between. The CDR3 nucleotides read TGCAGTGCTGCGGTTCTGCCCTCCTACAATGAGCAGTTCTTC. It yields the protein CSAAVLPSYNEQFF.

This chain connects TRBV20-1 to TRBJ1-2, with TRBD1 as a possible D gene (6 bases). The V gene's germline CDR1 is DFQATT and CDR2 SNEGSKA (reference sequence). Between the trimmed V and J ends, which lost 0 bases and 8 bases, there was a span of 13 bases. The CDR3 consists of 13 residues. As DNA, the CDR3 is TGCAGTGCTAGAGATAGGACAGAAGAGGGCTACACCTTC. Translating gives CSARDRTEEGYTF.

The chain recombines TRBV19 with TRBJ2-1; possibly TRBD1 for D (6 bases). Trimming shortened V by 1 base and J by 4 bases, and 11 bases separated the two germline ends. Germline CDR1 and CDR2: LNHDA and SQIVND (reference sequence). The CDR3 extends over 15 amino acids. The CDR3 reads CASSIVPGQYNEQFF. The CDR3 DNA sequence: TGTGCCAGTAGTATAGTCCCCGGACAGTACAATGAGCAGTTCTTC.

The genes are TRBV2 and TRBJ2-7; possibly TRBD2 for D (7 bases). V lost 1 base, J lost 7 bases, and 14 bases lay in between. Germline CDR1 SNHLY, CDR2 FYNNEI. The CDR3 contains 14 residues. CDR3 DNA: TGTGCCAGCAGTGAAGTGGGGAGGGGGTTGGAGCAGTACGTC. Translated, it gives CASSEVGRGLEQYV.

This rearrangement joins TRBV20-1 to TRBJ1-1, with D hard to call. The CDR3 extends over 8 amino acids. In germline, CDR1 is DFQATT, CDR2 SNEGSKA (reference sequence). This CDR3 reads CSPQEAFF. The CDR3 nucleotides are TGCTCTCCGCAGGAAGCTTTCTTT.

This clonotype was counted only a few times. This sequence joins TRBV29-1 and TRBJ2-3; 7 bases map to TRBD1. The V gene end was trimmed by 7 bases and the J gene end by 0 bases; junction bases not matched to a gene: 7. This CDR3 has 14 residues. Germline V gene sequence: CDR1 SQVTM, CDR2 ANQGSEA. CDR3 sequence reads: CSAGQGVSTDTQYF. CDR3 bases: TGCAGCGCCGGCCAGGGGGTTAGCACAGATACGCAGTATTTT.

Many counts were recorded for this clonotype. The genes are TRBV20-1 and TRBJ1-4; TRBD1 is a possible D gene (5 bases). CDR1 is DFQATT, CDR2 SNEGSKA, per germline (reference sequence). The CDR3 is 13 amino acids. Trimming cost V 5 bases and J 2 bases, with 9 bases left between them. In DNA, the CDR3 is TGCAGTGCTCTCAGGGTGACTAATGAAAAACTGTTTTTT. The encoded protein is CSALRVTNEKLFF.

This clonotype was detected ten times or more. As DNA, the CDR3 is TGCAGCGTTAGCGGGAGAAGCACAGATACGCAGTATTTT. Translated: CSVSGRSTDTQYF. V usage is TRBV29-1 and J usage is TRBJ2-3, with 8 bases aligning to TRBD2. This CDR3 is built from 13 residues. CDR1 is SQVTM, CDR2 ANQGSEA, per germline. The V gene end was trimmed by 5 bases and the J gene end by 0 bases; junction bases not matched to a gene: 1.

This clonotype was detected a few times. The chain joins TRBV5-1 to TRBJ1-6; 7 bases are a match to TRBD1. This CDR3 has 17 amino acids. The junction had 7 bases not matched to a gene; V was cut back by 4 bases and J by 0 bases. Germline assignment: CDR1 SGHRS and CDR2 YFSETQ. CDR3 nucleotide sequence: TGCGCCAGCAGCCCCGGACAGGCCGACTCCTATAATTCACCCCTCCACTTT. As protein: CASSPGQADSYNSPLHF. The full variable domain, completed using reference TRBV5-1 and TRBJ1-6, is KAGVTQTPRYLIKTRGQQVTLSCSPISGHRSVSWYQQTPGQGLQFLFEYFSETQRNKGNFPGRFSGRQFSNSRSEMNVSTLELGDSALYLCASSPGQADSYNSPLHFGNGTRLTVT.

This clonotype was detected only a few times. DNA for the CDR3: TGTGCCAGCAGCCCCAACCCTGGAAACACCATATATTTT. It is translated as CASSPNPGNTIYF. The chain combines TRBV11-2 with TRBJ1-3, with D uncertain. Germline lookup yields CDR1 SGHAT and CDR2 FQNNGV. CDR3 length: 13 residues. Trimming left V 5 bases short and J 2 bases short, with 7 bases between.

The CDR3 DNA sequence: TGTGCCAGCAATTACAGGGCGGAGGGCGAGCAGTACTTC. Amino acids: CASNYRAEGEQYF. The rearrangement joins TRBV9 to TRBJ2-7; D is possibly TRBD1 or TRBD2 (6 bases each). The germline V and J ends were trimmed by 6 bases and 6 bases, with 16 bases remaining between them. There are 13 residues in the CDR3. The germline gives CDR1 SGDLS, CDR2 YYNGEE.

The chain uses TRBV6-1 and TRBJ1-5; a possible D gene is TRBD1 (6 bases). Germline CDR1 MNHNS, CDR2 SASEGT. V lost 8 bases and J lost 4, with 9 bases in between. This CDR3 is 12 amino acids long. The CDR3, as DNA: TGTGCCAGCTATACAGGGAATCAGCCCCAGCATTTT. Its protein is CASYTGNQPQHF.

The V gene is TRBV11-3, the J gene TRBJ1-2; TRBD1 might be the D (6 bases). CDR3 length: 16 residues. V lost 3 bases and J lost 0, with 14 bases in between. Germline CDR1 SGHNT, CDR2 YENEEA. This chain's CDR3 is CASSLDRNPSNYGYTF. For the CDR3, the DNA is TGTGCCAGCAGCTTGGACAGAAACCCGTCTAACTATGGCTACACCTTC.

The chain recombines TRBV5-1 with TRBJ2-5, with no clear D. Germline loops: CDR1 SGHRS, CDR2 YFSETQ. This CDR3 is 13 amino acids long. V was pared by 4 bases and J by 2 bases, with 9 bases between. CDR3 residues: CASSTTPQETQYF. DNA of the CDR3: TGCGCCAGCAGCACGACTCCTCAAGAGACCCAGTACTTC.